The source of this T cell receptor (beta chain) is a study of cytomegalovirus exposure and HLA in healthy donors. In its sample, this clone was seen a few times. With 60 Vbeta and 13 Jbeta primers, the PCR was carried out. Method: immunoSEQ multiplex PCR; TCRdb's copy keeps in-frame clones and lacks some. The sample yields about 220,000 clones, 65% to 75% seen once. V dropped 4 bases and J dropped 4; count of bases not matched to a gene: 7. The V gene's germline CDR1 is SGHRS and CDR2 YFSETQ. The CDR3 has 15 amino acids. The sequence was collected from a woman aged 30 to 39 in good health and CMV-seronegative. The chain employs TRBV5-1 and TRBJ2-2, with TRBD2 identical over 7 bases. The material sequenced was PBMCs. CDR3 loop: CASSPWTSVTGELFF. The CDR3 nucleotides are TGCGCCAGCAGCCCCTGGACTAGTGTCACCGGGGAGCTGTTTTTT.